The TCR beta chain described here comes from a study of blood T cell repertoires in COVID-19. The wider study: T cells, B-cell-depleted T cells, or PBMCs provided the cDNA or gDNA that served as material.

For recovered donors of Cohort 3, there were two negative PCRs, clearance, or symptom resolution. Measured with immunoSEQ multiplex PCR; TCRdb has only the in-frame clones, and not every one. The sample carries 200,000 to 250,000 clones, over 65% recorded once. CDR1 and CDR2 (germline): SGHRS, YFSETQ. The CDR3 sequence is 17 residues long. V lost 4 bases, J lost 4 bases, and 18 bases lay in between. This clonotype was sampled from a woman in her fifties or sixties who had recovered from COVID-19. The J gene is TRBJ2-6, the V gene TRBV5-1, with D perhaps matching TRBD2 (6 bases). The source material was PBMCs or T cells enriched from blood (not recorded which). The CDR3 bases are TGCGCCAGCAGCCCGGAGGGGTTAGCGGCAGGGGCCAACGTCCTGACTTTC. This encodes CASSPEGLAAGANVLTF.